This T cell receptor beta chain comes out of a study of identical twins' blood T cells (dated by TCRdb to 2012 to 2014). General notes on the study: Around 50 million Illumina reads were obtained across 12 libraries, of which six were alpha-chain libraries and six were beta-chain libraries. The study compared TCR alpha and beta chain repertoires of three pairs of monozygous twins using next-generation sequencing to assess genetic influence on repertoire formation.

The library came from 5' RACE. The sequencer was an Illumina Genome Analyzer IIx. The RNA-based TCR cDNA libraries were made using a previously described protocol that was modified in several ways. To prevent cross-contamination, barcodes specific to each sample were added to both ends of every TCR cDNA library during cDNA synthesis and amplification. Processing in the source paper ran as follows. Each individual had between about 95,000 and nearly 550,000 identified clonotypes, and each library contained 2.2 to 3.6 million CDR3-containing reads. After reads with improper barcode index combinations were thrown out, a cloneset for each library was built using the MiTCR software. During the assembly of CDR3 clonotypes by MiTCR, low-quality reads were filtered or rescued and PCR and sequencing errors were corrected. Artificial out-of-frame clonotypes were removed by being mapped to in-frame sequences, with one indel in the CDR3 allowed. Similarity of V and J gene usage between donors was measured as Jensen-Shannon divergence divided by mean entropy. In-frame beta chains were kept once TCRdb had trimmed the public reads at Q25 with fastp and called clones with MiXCR. Duplicate CDR3 protein sequences are folded into a single record with the most common DNA and genes. The V and J calls were not made by the authors but by TCRdb's processing. Here the sample has fewer than 450,000 distinct CDR3 sequences; under 30% occur a single time. The top ten clones comprise around 5.6% of the sample.

A remark on this clonotype: No antigen is known for it. The input lacks base qualities; no much larger clone sits a single base away.

Sequences MGHDK (CDR1) and SYGVNS (CDR2) are obtained from the germline V gene. A distance of 7 bases separates the germline ends of V and J, which lose 1 base and 1 base respectively. From the cysteine up to the phenylalanine, the CDR3 has a length of 14 residues. Only the CDR3 portion is preserved as DNA: 42 bases, with reading frame beginning at the first base. Here is what the overall study found, with its caveats: Because the twins were reared together, environmental influences could not be excluded as an explanation for twin similarity. Independent studies were stated to be required to validate the proposed role of the TCRalpha J segment in MHC recognition during thymic selection. The number of CDR3 clonotypes shared between two donors was mainly determined by the product of the cloneset sizes of the two donors, and no clear deviation from this trend was shown by twins. Among the most abundant TCRbeta clonotypes, more CDR3 sequences were shared by each donor with her twin than with unrelated donors. V gene usage, even among non-selected out-of-frame TCRbeta clonotypes, was reported to be markedly more similar within twin pairs than between unrelated donors.

The donors were six healthy women who made up three monozygous twin pairs. Each of the three twin pairs had been raised together, and the twins in each pair were thought likely to have encountered the same infectious agents and vaccines. RNA was isolated from peripheral blood mononuclear cells and used to prepare TCR cDNA libraries. Sequencing was carried out using PBMCs. This receptor was obtained from a woman aged 18 to 55 in good health. The sequence joins TRBV25-1 to TRBJ2-5; the D gene is possibly TRBD1 or TRBD2, each agreeing over 5 bases. The CDR3 reads as follows: CASSEWDRQETQYF. In nucleotide form, the sequence is TGTGCCAGCAGTGAATGGGACCGCCAAGAGACCCAGTACTTC.